Listed below are T cell receptor beta chains from one sample, sequenced in a study of shared clonotypes between healthy human individuals. This table comes from immunoSEQ multiplex PCR, and its TCRdb copy is limited to in-frame clones, with some not included. The repertoire holds hundreds of thousands of clones, with around 79% as singletons. Material: PBMCs. The receptors come from a woman aged 40-49 years in good health. Some clones in this sample may be carry-over from other donors' samples. Both conserved end residues are part of each CDR3. The D gene is left open where the match is weak. Not all rows give a size; the values are once, few, many and, for expanded clones, a class.

j_gene: TRBJ1-2; v_gene: TRBV27; d_gene: TRBD1; abundance: NA; CDR3nt: TGTGCCAGCAGTTCCCCCGGCAGACAGGGGGCAGGTAGCTATGGCTACACCTTC; CDR3aa: CASSSPGRQGAGSYGYTF
j_gene: TRBJ2-1; v_gene: TRBV5-6; d_gene: TRBD2; abundance: NA; CDR3nt: TGTGCCAGCAGCTCGCCGGGACTAGCGGGGCAGGGGCAGTTCTTC; CDR3aa: CASSSPGLAGQGQFF
j_gene: TRBJ2-1; v_gene: TRBV5-5; d_gene: TRBD2; abundance: few; CDR3nt: TGTGCCAGCAGCTTAGCGGGAGTTGGGAATGAGCAGTTCTTC; CDR3aa: CASSLAGVGNEQFF
j_gene: TRBJ2-7; v_gene: TRBV6-5; d_gene: TRBD2; abundance: NA; CDR3nt: TGTGCCAGCAGTCCCCCCCGGACTAGAGCTTACGAGCAGTACTTC; CDR3aa: CASSPPRTRAYEQYF
j_gene: TRBJ1-5; v_gene: TRBV12-2; d_gene: NA; abundance: NA; CDR3nt: TGTGCTGACAGGGAGGGCAATCAGCCCCAGCATTTT; CDR3aa: CADREGNQPQHF
j_gene: TRBJ2-7; v_gene: TRBV9; d_gene: NA; abundance: NA; CDR3nt: TGTGCCAGCAGCGTAGGCGCGTACTTC; CDR3aa: CASSVGAYF
j_gene: TRBJ2-7; v_gene: TRBV7-6; d_gene: TRBD2; abundance: few; CDR3nt: TGTGCCAGCGGTAGCGGGAGGCCCACGGGGGAGCAGTACTTC; CDR3aa: CASGSGRPTGEQYF
j_gene: TRBJ2-1; v_gene: TRBV20-1; d_gene: NA; abundance: NA; CDR3nt: TGCAGTGCTATGCTTGGGAATGAGCAGTTCTTC; CDR3aa: CSAMLGNEQFF
j_gene: TRBJ2-3; v_gene: TRBV11-2; d_gene: NA; abundance: NA; CDR3nt: TGTGCCAGCAGCTTATCAGTCACGCAGTATTTT; CDR3aa: CASSLSVTQYF
j_gene: TRBJ2-7; v_gene: TRBV9; d_gene: NA; abundance: NA; CDR3nt: TGTGCCAGCAGCGTCGGGCCGTCGCCCTACGAGCAGTACTTC; CDR3aa: CASSVGPSPYEQYF
j_gene: TRBJ1-1; v_gene: TRBV7-9; d_gene: TRBD1; abundance: NA; CDR3nt: TGTGCCAGCAGCCCAGGGGGCAGTACGATGACTGAAGCTTTCTTT; CDR3aa: CASSPGGSTMTEAFF
j_gene: TRBJ2-2; v_gene: TRBV2; d_gene: NA; abundance: NA; CDR3nt: TGTGCCAGTAGGGGCACCGGGGAGCTGTTTTTT; CDR3aa: CASRGTGELFF
j_gene: TRBJ2-1; v_gene: TRBV5-1; d_gene: NA; abundance: NA; CDR3nt: TGCGCCAGCAGCTTGTGGGAAAATGAGCAGTTCTTC; CDR3aa: CASSLWENEQFF
j_gene: TRBJ2-5; v_gene: TRBV6-1; d_gene: NA; abundance: NA; CDR3nt: TGTGCCAGCAGTCAGGGACACCAGACCCAGTACTTC; CDR3aa: CASSQGHQTQYF
j_gene: TRBJ2-5; v_gene: TRBV27; d_gene: NA; abundance: NA; CDR3nt: TGTGCCAGCAGTTTTTTCCGGGGATCGAAGACCCAGTACTTC; CDR3aa: CASSFFRGSKTQYF
j_gene: TRBJ1-4; v_gene: TRBV28; d_gene: TRBD1; abundance: once; CDR3nt: TGTGCCAGCAGTCATCAGGGGGTTCGTGAAAAACTGTTTTTT; CDR3aa: CASSHQGVREKLFF
j_gene: TRBJ2-7; v_gene: TRBV27; d_gene: NA; abundance: NA; CDR3nt: TGTGCCAGCAGTTTAGGGCGGGGCTACGAGCAGTACTTC; CDR3aa: CASSLGRGYEQYF
j_gene: TRBJ2-7; v_gene: TRBV13; d_gene: TRBD1; abundance: NA; CDR3nt: TGTGCCAGCAGCAAGGGGGCGATGGGGGCGCGAGACTACGAGCAGTACTTC; CDR3aa: CASSKGAMGARDYEQYF
j_gene: TRBJ2-7; v_gene: TRBV10-2; d_gene: TRBD2; abundance: NA; CDR3nt: TGCGCCAGCACCAAAGGGGTACGGGAGGGGTCCTACGAGCAGTACTTC; CDR3aa: CASTKGVREGSYEQYF
j_gene: TRBJ2-1; v_gene: TRBV11-2; d_gene: NA; abundance: NA; CDR3nt: TGTGCCAGCAGACCTTATCTCCTAGCCGGGACTCTCTACGATGAGCAGTTCTTC; CDR3aa: CASRPYLLAGTLYDEQFF
j_gene: TRBJ2-6; v_gene: TRBV28; d_gene: TRBD1; abundance: NA; CDR3nt: TGTGCCAGCACCGACCATGACGGGACAGGGAGTTCTGGGGCCAACGTCCTGACTTTC; CDR3aa: CASTDHDGTGSSGANVLTF
j_gene: TRBJ2-7; v_gene: TRBV11-2; d_gene: TRBD2; abundance: NA; CDR3nt: TGTGCCAGCAGCTTCCTAGCGGGAGGGGGGCCCTACGAGCAGTACTTC; CDR3aa: CASSFLAGGGPYEQYF
j_gene: TRBJ1-5; v_gene: TRBV27; d_gene: TRBD1; abundance: NA; CDR3nt: TGTGCCAGCAGTCCTAGGACAGGGGGCCTATTGGATCAGCCCCAGCATTTT; CDR3aa: CASSPRTGGLLDQPQHF
j_gene: TRBJ2-7; v_gene: TRBV18; d_gene: NA; abundance: NA; CDR3nt: TGTGCCAGCTCACCCACAGGGACCTACGAGCAGTACTTC; CDR3aa: CASSPTGTYEQYF
j_gene: TRBJ1-2; v_gene: TRBV11-2; d_gene: NA; abundance: NA; CDR3nt: TGTGCCAGCAGCTTAGGATTATCGGGGGGGTCCGGCTACACCTTC; CDR3aa: CASSLGLSGGSGYTF
j_gene: TRBJ2-7; v_gene: TRBV7-8; d_gene: TRBD1; abundance: NA; CDR3nt: TGTGCCAGCAGCTCGGGACAGAAGGACGAGCAGTACTTC; CDR3aa: CASSSGQKDEQYF
j_gene: TRBJ2-3; v_gene: TRBV5-4; d_gene: NA; abundance: NA; CDR3nt: TGTGCCAGCAGCTTGGAGGCGGACTCTAGCACAGATACGCAGTATTTT; CDR3aa: CASSLEADSSTDTQYF
j_gene: TRBJ1-2; v_gene: TRBV28; d_gene: NA; abundance: NA; CDR3nt: TGTGCCAGCAGTTTGCATTTACAGCCCCCCTATGGCTACACCTTC; CDR3aa: CASSLHLQPPYGYTF
j_gene: TRBJ2-2; v_gene: TRBV7-9; d_gene: TRBD2; abundance: many; CDR3nt: TGTGCCAGCAGCCCGCAAAGCGGGAGTATGGGGGAGCTGTTTTTT; CDR3aa: CASSPQSGSMGELFF
j_gene: TRBJ2-1; v_gene: TRBV9; d_gene: NA; abundance: few; CDR3nt: TGTGCCAGCAGCGTAGCGAGTGCCCTGATGGACAATGAGCAGTTCTTC; CDR3aa: CASSVASALMDNEQFF
j_gene: TRBJ2-1; v_gene: TRBV7-9; d_gene: TRBD2; abundance: NA; CDR3nt: TGTGCCAGCAGCTTAGACAGGACTAGCGTGTTTGTAGATGAGCAGTTCTTC; CDR3aa: CASSLDRTSVFVDEQFF
j_gene: TRBJ2-6; v_gene: TRBV7-2; d_gene: NA; abundance: NA; CDR3nt: TGTGCCAGCAGCTTAGGAGGGGCCGGGGCCAACGTCCTGACTTTC; CDR3aa: CASSLGGAGANVLTF
j_gene: TRBJ2-7; v_gene: TRBV11-3; d_gene: NA; abundance: once; CDR3nt: TGTGCCAGCAGCTTGGGGGGAGGTTACGAGCAGTACTTC; CDR3aa: CASSLGGGYEQYF
j_gene: TRBJ1-1; v_gene: TRBV2; d_gene: TRBD1; abundance: many; CDR3nt: TGTGCCAGCAGGACAGGGGGCTGGGGTTTGAACACTGAAGCTTTCTTT; CDR3aa: CASRTGGWGLNTEAFF
j_gene: TRBJ1-3; v_gene: TRBV19; d_gene: NA; abundance: NA; CDR3nt: TGTGCCAGTATGACAGACGGAAACACCATATATTTT; CDR3aa: CASMTDGNTIYF
j_gene: TRBJ2-7; v_gene: TRBV19; d_gene: TRBD1; abundance: few; CDR3nt: TGTGCCAGTAGTATCGGGCAGGGGGCACTATTACCCTACGAGCAGTACTTC; CDR3aa: CASSIGQGALLPYEQYF
j_gene: TRBJ1-2; v_gene: TRBV6-6; d_gene: NA; abundance: NA; CDR3nt: TGTGCCAGCAGCAACGAGTGGTCCGGCTACACCTTC; CDR3aa: CASSNEWSGYTF
j_gene: TRBJ1-4; v_gene: TRBV7-2; d_gene: TRBD1; abundance: NA; CDR3nt: TGTGCCAGCAGCTTAAGGACAGGGGGATCAACTAATGAAAAACTGTTTTTT; CDR3aa: CASSLRTGGSTNEKLFF
j_gene: TRBJ2-2; v_gene: TRBV6-1; d_gene: NA; abundance: NA; CDR3nt: TGTGCCAGCAGTGAATCTTGGCAGGGGCTTTACACCGGGGAGCTGTTTTTT; CDR3aa: CASSESWQGLYTGELFF
j_gene: TRBJ2-7; v_gene: TRBV27; d_gene: NA; abundance: NA; CDR3nt: TGTGCCAGCAGTTTCGCAACGGGGTGGGCAAACTCCTACGAGCAGTACTTC; CDR3aa: CASSFATGWANSYEQYF
j_gene: TRBJ2-1; v_gene: TRBV5-1; d_gene: TRBD2; abundance: NA; CDR3nt: TGCGCCAGCAGCTTGGGATCTAGCGGGTTAAATGAGCAGTTCTTC; CDR3aa: CASSLGSSGLNEQFF
j_gene: TRBJ2-1; v_gene: TRBV20-1; d_gene: NA; abundance: NA; CDR3nt: TGCAGTGCTAGACATAATGAGCAGTTCTTC; CDR3aa: CSARHNEQFF
j_gene: TRBJ2-7; v_gene: TRBV19; d_gene: TRBD1; abundance: NA; CDR3nt: TGTGCCAGTAGCCCAGGACAGGTCTACGAGCAGTACTTC; CDR3aa: CASSPGQVYEQYF